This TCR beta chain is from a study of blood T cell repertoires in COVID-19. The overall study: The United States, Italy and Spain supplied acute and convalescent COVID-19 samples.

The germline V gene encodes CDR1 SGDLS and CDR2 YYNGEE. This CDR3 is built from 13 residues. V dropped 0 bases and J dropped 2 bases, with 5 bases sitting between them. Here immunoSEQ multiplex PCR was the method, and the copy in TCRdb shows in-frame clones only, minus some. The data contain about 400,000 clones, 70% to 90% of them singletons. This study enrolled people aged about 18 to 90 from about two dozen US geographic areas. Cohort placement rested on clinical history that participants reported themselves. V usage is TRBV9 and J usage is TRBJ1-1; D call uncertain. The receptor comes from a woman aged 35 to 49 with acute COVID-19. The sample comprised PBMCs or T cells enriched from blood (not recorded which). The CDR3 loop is CASSVDINTEAFF. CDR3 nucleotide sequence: TGTGCCAGCAGCGTAGATATTAACACTGAAGCTTTCTTT.